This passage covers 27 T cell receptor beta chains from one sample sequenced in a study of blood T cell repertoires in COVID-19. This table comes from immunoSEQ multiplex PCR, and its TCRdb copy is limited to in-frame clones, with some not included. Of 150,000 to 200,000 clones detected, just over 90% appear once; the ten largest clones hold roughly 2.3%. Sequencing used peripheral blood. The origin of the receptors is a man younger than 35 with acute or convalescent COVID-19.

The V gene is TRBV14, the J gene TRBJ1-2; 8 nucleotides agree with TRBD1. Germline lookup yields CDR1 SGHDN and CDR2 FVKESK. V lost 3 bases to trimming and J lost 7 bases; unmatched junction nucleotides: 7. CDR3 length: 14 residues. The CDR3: CASSHSGQGIGYTF. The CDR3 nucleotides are TGTGCCAGCAGCCACTCCGGACAGGGTATTGGCTACACCTTC.

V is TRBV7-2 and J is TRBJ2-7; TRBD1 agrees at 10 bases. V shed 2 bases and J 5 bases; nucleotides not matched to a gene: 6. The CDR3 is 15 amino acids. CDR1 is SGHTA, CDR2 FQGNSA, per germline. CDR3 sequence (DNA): TGTGCCAGCAGCTTACGGACAGGGGGAAATCACGAGCAGTACTTC. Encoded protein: CASSLRTGGNHEQYF.

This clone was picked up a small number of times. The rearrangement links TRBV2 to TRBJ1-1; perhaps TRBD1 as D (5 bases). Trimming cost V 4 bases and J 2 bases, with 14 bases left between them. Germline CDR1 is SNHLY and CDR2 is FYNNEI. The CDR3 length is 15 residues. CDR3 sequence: CASSGSGVRNTEAFF. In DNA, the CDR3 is TGTGCCAGCAGTGGGTCGGGGGTAAGAAACACTGAAGCTTTCTTT.

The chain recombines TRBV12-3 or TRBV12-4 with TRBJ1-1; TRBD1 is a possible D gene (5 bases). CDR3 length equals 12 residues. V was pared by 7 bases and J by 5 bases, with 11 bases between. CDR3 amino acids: CASTKGLTEAFF. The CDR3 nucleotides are TGTGCCAGCACTAAGGGGCTGACTGAAGCTTTCTTT.

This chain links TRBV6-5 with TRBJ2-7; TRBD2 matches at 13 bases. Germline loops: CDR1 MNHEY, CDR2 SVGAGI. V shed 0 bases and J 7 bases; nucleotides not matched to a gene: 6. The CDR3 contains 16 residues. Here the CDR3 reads CASSYSGLAGAREQYF. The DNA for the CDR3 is TGTGCCAGCAGTTACTCAGGACTAGCGGGAGCCCGGGAGCAGTACTTC.

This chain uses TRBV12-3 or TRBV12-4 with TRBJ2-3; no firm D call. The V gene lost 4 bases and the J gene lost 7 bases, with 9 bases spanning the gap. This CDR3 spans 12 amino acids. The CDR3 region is CASSSGLYTQYF. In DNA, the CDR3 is TGTGCCAGCAGTTCAGGTCTGTATACGCAGTATTTT.

The CDR3 DNA follows: TGTGCCAGCAGTGCGGCAAGGGGGCAGGGGAGGTACGAGCAGTACTTC. As protein: CASSAARGQGRYEQYF. This chain connects TRBV27 to TRBJ2-7; possible D gene TRBD1, 7 bases. This CDR3 comprises 16 residues. In germline, CDR1 is MNHEY, CDR2 SMNVEV (reference sequence). Trimming took off 5 bases at V and 4 bases at J, with 21 bases between the two ends.

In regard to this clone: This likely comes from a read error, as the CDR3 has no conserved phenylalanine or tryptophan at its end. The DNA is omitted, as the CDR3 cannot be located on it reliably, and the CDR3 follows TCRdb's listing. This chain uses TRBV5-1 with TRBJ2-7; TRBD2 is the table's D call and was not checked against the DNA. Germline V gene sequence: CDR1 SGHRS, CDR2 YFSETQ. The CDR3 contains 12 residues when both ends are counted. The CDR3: CASSIARRGSAG.

The CDR3 here is CSVMFSGSGEQYF. CDR3 bases: TGCAGCGTTATGTTTAGCGGGAGCGGCGAGCAGTACTTC. J is TRBJ2-7 and V is TRBV29-1; 9 nucleotides align to TRBD2. In germline, CDR1 is SQVTM, CDR2 ANQGSEA. This CDR3 is built from 13 residues. V gave up 5 bases and J gave up 6 bases; unmatched junction bases: 8.

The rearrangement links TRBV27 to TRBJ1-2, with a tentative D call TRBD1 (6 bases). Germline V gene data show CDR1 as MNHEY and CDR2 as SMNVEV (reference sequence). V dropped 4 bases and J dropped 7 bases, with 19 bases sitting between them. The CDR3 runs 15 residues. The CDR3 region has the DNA TGTGCCAGCAGTTCCCTCGACAGGTTGCCCGGTGGCTACACCTTC. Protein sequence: CASSSLDRLPGGYTF.

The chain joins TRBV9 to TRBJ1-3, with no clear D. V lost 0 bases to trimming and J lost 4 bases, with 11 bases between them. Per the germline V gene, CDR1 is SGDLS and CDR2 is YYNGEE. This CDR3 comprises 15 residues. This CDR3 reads CASSVDASPGNTIYF. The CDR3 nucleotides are TGTGCCAGCAGCGTAGATGCCAGTCCGGGAAACACCATATATTTT.

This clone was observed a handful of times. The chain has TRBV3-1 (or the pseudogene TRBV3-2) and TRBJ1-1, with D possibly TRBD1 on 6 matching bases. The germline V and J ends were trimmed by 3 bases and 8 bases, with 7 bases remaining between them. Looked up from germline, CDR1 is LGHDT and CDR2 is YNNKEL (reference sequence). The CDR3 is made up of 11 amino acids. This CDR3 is CASSHTGEAFF. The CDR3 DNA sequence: TGTGCCAGCAGCCATACAGGGGAAGCTTTCTTT.

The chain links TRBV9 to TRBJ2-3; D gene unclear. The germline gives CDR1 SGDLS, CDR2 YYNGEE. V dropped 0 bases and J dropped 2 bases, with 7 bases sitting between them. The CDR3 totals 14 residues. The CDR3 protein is CASSVELNTDTQYF. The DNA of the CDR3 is TGTGCCAGCAGCGTAGAACTAAACACAGATACGCAGTATTTT.

CDR3 DNA sequence: TGTGCCAGTAGTATTACGGGGACAGGGGGCTACCATGGCTACACCTTC. Its translation is CASSITGTGGYHGYTF. The chain has TRBV19 and TRBJ1-2; 12 nucleotides align to TRBD1. The CDR3 contains 16 residues. Trimming took 3 bases from V and 6 from J; bases not matched to a gene: 8. The germline CDR1 and CDR2 sequences are LNHDA and SQIVND (reference sequence).

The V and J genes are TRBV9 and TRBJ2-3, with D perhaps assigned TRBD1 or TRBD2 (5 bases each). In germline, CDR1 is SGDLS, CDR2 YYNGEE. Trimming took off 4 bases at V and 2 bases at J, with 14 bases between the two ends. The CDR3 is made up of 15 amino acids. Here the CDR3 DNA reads TGTGCCAGCAGCTTAGAGGGGTACGTCACAGATACGCAGTATTTT. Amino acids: CASSLEGYVTDTQYF.

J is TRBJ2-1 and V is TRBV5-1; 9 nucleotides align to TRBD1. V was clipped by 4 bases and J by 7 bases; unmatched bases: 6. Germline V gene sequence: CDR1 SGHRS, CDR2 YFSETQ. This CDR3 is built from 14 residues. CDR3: CASSRDRDRNEQFF. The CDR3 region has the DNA TGCGCCAGCAGCCGGGACAGGGATCGGAATGAGCAGTTCTTC.

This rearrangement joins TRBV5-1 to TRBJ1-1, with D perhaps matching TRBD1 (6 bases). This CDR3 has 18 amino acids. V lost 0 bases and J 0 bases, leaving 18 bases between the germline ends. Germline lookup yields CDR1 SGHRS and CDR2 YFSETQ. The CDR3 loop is CASSLARVTDRLNTEAFF. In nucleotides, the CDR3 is TGCGCCAGCAGCTTGGCCAGGGTGACGGACAGACTGAACACTGAAGCTTTCTTT.

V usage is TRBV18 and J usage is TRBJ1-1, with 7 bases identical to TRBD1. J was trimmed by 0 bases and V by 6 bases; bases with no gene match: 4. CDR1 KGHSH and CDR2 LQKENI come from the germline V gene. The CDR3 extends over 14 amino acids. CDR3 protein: CASSNRGMNTEAFF. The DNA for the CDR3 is TGTGCCAGCTCTAACAGGGGAATGAACACTGAAGCTTTCTTT. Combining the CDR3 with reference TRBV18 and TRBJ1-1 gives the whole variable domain NAGVMQNPRHLVRRRGQEARLRCSPMKGHSHVYWYRQLPEEGLKFMVYLQKENIIDESGMPKERFSAEFPKEGPSILRIQQVVRGDSAAYFCASSNRGMNTEAFFGQGTRLTVV.

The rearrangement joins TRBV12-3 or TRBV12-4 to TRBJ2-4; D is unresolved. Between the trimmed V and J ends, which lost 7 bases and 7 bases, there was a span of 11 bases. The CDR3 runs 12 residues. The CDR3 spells CASTPSPNIQYF. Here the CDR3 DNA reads TGTGCCAGCACCCCGTCTCCGAACATTCAGTACTTC.

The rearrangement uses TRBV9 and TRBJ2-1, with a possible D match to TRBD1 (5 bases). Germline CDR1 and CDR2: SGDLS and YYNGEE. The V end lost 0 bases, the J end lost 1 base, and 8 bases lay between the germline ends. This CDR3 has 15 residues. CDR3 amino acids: CASSVGAGSYNEQFF. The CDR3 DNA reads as TGTGCCAGCAGCGTAGGGGCAGGGTCCTACAATGAGCAGTTCTTC.

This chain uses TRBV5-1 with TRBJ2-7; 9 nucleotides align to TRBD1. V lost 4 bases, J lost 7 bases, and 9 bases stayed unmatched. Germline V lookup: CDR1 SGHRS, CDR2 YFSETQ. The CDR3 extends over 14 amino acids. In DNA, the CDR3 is TGCGCCAGCAGCGCCGTCGGGACAGGGAGAGAGCAGTACTTC. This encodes CASSAVGTGREQYF.

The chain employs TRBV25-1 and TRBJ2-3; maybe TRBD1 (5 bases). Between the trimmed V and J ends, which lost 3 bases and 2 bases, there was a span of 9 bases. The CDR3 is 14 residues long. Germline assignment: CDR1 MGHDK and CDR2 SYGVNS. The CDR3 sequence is CASSDPRVTDTQYF. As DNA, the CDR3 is TGTGCCAGCAGTGACCCCAGGGTCACAGATACGCAGTATTTT.

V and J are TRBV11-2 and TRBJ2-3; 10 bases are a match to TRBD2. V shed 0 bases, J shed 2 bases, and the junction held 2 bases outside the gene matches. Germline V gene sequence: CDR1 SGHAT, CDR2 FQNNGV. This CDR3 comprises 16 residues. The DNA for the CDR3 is TGTGCCAGCAGCTTAGAGCTAGCGGGAGCCACAGATACGCAGTATTTT. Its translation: CASSLELAGATDTQYF.

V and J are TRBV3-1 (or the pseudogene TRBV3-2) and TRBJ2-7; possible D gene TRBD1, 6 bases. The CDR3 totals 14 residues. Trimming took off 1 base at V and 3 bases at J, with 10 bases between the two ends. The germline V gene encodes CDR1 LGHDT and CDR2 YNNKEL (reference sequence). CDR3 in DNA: TGTGCCAGCAGCCAAGGCCACAGGGACTACGAGCAGTACTTC. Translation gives CASSQGHRDYEQYF.

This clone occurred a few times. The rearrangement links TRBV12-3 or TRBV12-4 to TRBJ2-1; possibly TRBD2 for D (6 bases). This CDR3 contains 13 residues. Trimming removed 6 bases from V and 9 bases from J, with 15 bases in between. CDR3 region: CASSRAGLAEQFF. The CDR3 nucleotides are TGTGCCAGCAGCCGGGCGGGACTTGCTGAGCAGTTCTTC.

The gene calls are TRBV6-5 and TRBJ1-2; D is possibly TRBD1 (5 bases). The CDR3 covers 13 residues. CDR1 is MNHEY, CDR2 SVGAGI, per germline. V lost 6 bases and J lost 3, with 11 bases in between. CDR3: CASSSQGDYGYTF. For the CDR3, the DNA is TGTGCCAGCAGCTCCCAGGGTGACTATGGCTACACCTTC.

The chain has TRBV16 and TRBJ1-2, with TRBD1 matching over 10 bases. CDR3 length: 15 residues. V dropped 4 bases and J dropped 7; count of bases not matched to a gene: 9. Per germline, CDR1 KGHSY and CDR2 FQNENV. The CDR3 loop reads CASSLRDRGTGGYTF. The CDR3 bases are TGTGCCAGCAGCCTCCGGGACAGGGGAACGGGTGGCTACACCTTC.